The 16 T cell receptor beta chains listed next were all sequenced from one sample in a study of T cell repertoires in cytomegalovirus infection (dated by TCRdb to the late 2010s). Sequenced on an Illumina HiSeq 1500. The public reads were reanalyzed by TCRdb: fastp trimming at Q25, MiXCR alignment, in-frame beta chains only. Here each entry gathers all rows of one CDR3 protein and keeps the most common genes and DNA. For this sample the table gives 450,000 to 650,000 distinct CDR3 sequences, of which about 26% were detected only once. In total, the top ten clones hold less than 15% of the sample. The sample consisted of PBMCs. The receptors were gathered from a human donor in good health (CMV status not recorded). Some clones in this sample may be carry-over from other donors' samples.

CDR3 nucleotides: TGTGCCATCAGGCTAGCGGGATCGGGCGTCACAGATACGCAGTATTTT. Amino acid sequence: CAIRLAGSGVTDTQYF. The chain uses TRBV10-3 and TRBJ2-3; TRBD2 agrees at 9 bases. CDR1 is ENHRY and CDR2 is SYGVKD in the germline V gene. Trimming at V came to 6 bases and at J to 2 bases, leaving 9 bases not matched to a gene. The CDR3 is made up of 16 amino acids.

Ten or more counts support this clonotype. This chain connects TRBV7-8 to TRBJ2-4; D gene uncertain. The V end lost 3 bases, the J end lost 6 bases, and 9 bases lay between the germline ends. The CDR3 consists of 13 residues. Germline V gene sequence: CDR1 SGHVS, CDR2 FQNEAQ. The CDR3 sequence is CASSLTLLNIQYF. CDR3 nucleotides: TGTGCCAGCAGCTTGACCCTACTAAACATTCAGTACTTC.

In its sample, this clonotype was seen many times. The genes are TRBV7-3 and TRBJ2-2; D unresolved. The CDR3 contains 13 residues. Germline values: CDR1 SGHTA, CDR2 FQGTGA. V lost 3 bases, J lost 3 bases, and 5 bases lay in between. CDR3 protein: CASSFVHTGELFF. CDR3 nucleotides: TGTGCCAGCAGCTTTGTGCACACCGGGGAGCTGTTTTTT.

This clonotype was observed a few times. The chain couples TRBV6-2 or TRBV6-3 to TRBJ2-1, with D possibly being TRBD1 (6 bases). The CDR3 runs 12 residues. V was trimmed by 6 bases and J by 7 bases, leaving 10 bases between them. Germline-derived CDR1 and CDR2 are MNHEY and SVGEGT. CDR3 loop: CASRGRGNEQFF. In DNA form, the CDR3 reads TGTGCCAGCAGGGGCAGGGGAAATGAGCAGTTCTTC.

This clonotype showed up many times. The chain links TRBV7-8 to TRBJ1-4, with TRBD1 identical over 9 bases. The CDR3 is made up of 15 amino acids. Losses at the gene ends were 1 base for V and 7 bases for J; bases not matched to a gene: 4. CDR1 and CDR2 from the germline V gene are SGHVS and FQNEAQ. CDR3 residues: CASSLGDRDGEKLFF. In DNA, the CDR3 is TGTGCCAGCAGCTTAGGGGACAGGGATGGTGAAAAACTGTTTTTT. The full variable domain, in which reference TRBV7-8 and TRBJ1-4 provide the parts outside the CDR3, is GAGVSQSPRYKVAKRGQDVALRCDPISGHVSLFWYQQALGQGPEFLTYFQNEAQLDKSGLPSDRFFAERPEGSVSTLKIQRTQQEDSAVYLCASSLGDRDGEKLFFGSGTQLSVL.

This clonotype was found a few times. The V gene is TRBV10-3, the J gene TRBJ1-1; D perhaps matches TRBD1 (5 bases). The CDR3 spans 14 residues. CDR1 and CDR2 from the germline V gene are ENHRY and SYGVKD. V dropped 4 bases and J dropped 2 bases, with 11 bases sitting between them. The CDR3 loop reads CAISGKGLNTEAFF. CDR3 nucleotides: TGTGCCATCAGTGGGAAGGGGTTAAACACTGAAGCTTTCTTT.

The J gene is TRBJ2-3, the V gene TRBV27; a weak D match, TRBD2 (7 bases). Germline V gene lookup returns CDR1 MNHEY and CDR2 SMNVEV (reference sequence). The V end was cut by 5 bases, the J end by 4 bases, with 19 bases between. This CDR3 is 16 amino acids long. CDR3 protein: CASSPTGGAGSDTQYF. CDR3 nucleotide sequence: TGTGCCAGCAGTCCCACTGGGGGGGCAGGATCAGATACGCAGTATTTT.

CDR3 loop: CSVEDFPGTSGNTIYF. CDR3 DNA sequence: TGCAGCGTTGAAGATTTCCCGGGGACCTCTGGAAACACCATATATTTT. The gene calls are TRBV29-1 and TRBJ1-3; D is perhaps TRBD1 (5 bases). Trimming removed 0 bases at V and 0 bases at J, with 12 bases between. This CDR3 contains 16 residues. Germline CDR1 SQVTM, CDR2 ANQGSEA.

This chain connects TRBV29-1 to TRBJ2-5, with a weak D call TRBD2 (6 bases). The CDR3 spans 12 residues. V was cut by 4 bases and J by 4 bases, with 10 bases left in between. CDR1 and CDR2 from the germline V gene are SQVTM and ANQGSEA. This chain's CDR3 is CSVVHGRETQYF. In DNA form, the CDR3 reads TGCAGCGTTGTGCACGGGAGAGAGACCCAGTACTTC.

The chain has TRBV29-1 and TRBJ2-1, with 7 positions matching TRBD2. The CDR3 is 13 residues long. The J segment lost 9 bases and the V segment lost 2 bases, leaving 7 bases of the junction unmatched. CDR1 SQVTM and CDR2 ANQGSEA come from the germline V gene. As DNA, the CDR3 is TGCAGCGTTGAATGGGGACTAACGGGTGAGCAGTTCTTC. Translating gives CSVEWGLTGEQFF.

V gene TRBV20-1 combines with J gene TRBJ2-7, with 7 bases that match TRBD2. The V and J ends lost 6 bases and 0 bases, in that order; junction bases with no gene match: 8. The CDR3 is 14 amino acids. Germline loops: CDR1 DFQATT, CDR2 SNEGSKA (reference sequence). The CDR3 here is CSAQGLGDSYEQYF. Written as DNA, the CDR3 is TGCAGTGCCCAAGGACTAGGGGACTCCTACGAGCAGTACTTC.

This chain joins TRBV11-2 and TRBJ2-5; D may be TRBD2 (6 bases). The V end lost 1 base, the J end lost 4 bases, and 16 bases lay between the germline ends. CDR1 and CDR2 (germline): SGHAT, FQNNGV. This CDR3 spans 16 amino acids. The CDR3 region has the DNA TGTGCCAGCAGCTTAGGGGGGTGGGACTCAAGAGAGACCCAGTACTTC. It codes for CASSLGGWDSRETQYF.

For the CDR3, the DNA is TGTGCCAGCAGCTTAGCCCGACTAGCGGGAGTTTACAATGAGCAGTTCTTC. It yields the protein CASSLARLAGVYNEQFF. The chain employs TRBV7-8 and TRBJ2-1; 12 bases are a match to TRBD2. The CDR3 has 17 residues. The V and J ends lost 0 bases and 4 bases, in that order; junction bases with no gene match: 4. The germline V gene has CDR1 SGHVS and CDR2 FQNEAQ. The entire variable domain, with the rest obtained from reference TRBV7-8 and TRBJ2-1, is as follows: GAGVSQSPRYKVAKRGQDVALRCDPISGHVSLFWYQQALGQGPEFLTYFQNEAQLDKSGLPSDRFFAERPEGSVSTLKIQRTQQEDSAVYLCASSLARLAGVYNEQFFGPGTRLTVL.

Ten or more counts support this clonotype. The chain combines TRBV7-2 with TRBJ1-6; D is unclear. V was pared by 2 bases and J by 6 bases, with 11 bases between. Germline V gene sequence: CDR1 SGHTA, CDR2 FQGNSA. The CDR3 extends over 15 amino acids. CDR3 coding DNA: TGTGCCAGCAGCTTACGAAAGTTCGGTAATTCACCCCTCCACTTT. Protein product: CASSLRKFGNSPLHF.

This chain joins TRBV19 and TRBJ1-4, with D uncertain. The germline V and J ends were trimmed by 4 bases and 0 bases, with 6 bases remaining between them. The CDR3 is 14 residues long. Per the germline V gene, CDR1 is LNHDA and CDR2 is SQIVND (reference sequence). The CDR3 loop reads CASSNGATNEKLFF. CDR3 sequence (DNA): TGTGCCAGTAGTAACGGTGCAACTAATGAAAAACTGTTTTTT.

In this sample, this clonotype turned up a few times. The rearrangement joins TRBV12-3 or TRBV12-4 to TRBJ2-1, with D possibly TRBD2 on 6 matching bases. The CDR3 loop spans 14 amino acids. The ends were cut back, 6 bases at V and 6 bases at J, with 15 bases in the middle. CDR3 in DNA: TGTGCCAGCAGCAGCCCCGGGAGCCCCAATGAGCAGTTCTTC. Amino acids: CASSSPGSPNEQFF.